The T cell receptor beta chain described here comes from a study of cytomegalovirus exposure and HLA in healthy donors. General observations from the study: There was a cluster of highly shared sequence variants that was likely a sequencing artifact. Across donors, presence/absence analyses took sequencing depth to be roughly uniform. Available immune exposure information was restricted to CMV serostatus only.

Germline CDR1 and CDR2: SEHNR and FQNEAQ (reference sequence). The CDR3 loop spans 14 amino acids. V lost 1 base, J lost 1 base, and 7 bases lay in between. The PCR made use of 60 Vbeta and 13 Jbeta primers. Assay used: immunoSEQ multiplex PCR; TCRdb lists only in-frame clones, some missing. Of 85,000 to 130,000 clones in the sample, 75% to 85% are singletons; the top ten hold roughly 1.2%. Donors were ostensibly healthy at sampling, although undocumented immune exposures were probable. For this clone: Its antigen is currently unknown.

This TCR came from a woman between 18 and 29 years old in good health and CMV-seronegative. The gene calls are TRBV7-9 and TRBJ1-1; no firm D call. Sequencing was performed on PBMCs. The CDR3 DNA is TGTGCCAGCAGCTTAGGAGAGAAGAACACTGAAGCTTTCTTT. It encodes CASSLGEKNTEAFF.